Listed below are T cell receptor beta chains from one sample, sequenced in a study of blood T cell repertoires in COVID-19. Clones were read by immunoSEQ multiplex PCR, and TCRdb kept only the in-frame ones, dropping some. The sample yields around 250,000 clones, around 87% seen once. Material: PBMCs or T cells enriched from blood (not recorded which). The receptor set was obtained from a woman between 45 and 65 years old who had recovered from COVID-19. The CDR3 runs from the conserved cysteine through the conserved F or W.

j_call: TRBJ2-3
v_call: TRBV6-5
cdr3_length: 16
cdr3_aa: CASSSAGGKSTDTQYF

j_call: TRBJ2-6
v_call: TRBV28
cdr3_length: 19
cdr3_aa: CASSFRAGTGGSGANVLTF

j_call: TRBJ2-3
v_call: TRBV19
cdr3_length: 14
cdr3_aa: CASSIQGAADTQYF

j_call: TRBJ1-1
v_call: TRBV5-1
cdr3_length: 14
cdr3_aa: CASSQGTANTEAFF

j_call: TRBJ1-1
v_call: TRBV3-1/TRBV3-2
cdr3_length: 13
cdr3_aa: CASSQDSKGDAFF

j_call: TRBJ1-2
v_call: TRBV7-9
cdr3_length: 15
cdr3_aa: CASSLETSKPYGYTF

j_call: TRBJ2-5
v_call: TRBV3-1/TRBV3-2
cdr3_length: 14
cdr3_aa: CASSLRPGEETQYF

j_call: TRBJ2-6
v_call: TRBV3-1/TRBV3-2
cdr3_length: 16
cdr3_aa: CASSQGARAGANVLTF

j_call: TRBJ1-2
v_call: TRBV6-5
cdr3_length: 15
cdr3_aa: CASSYAIGMKGGYTF

j_call: TRBJ1-2
v_call: TRBV18
cdr3_length: 11
cdr3_aa: CASSPRGVYTF

j_call: TRBJ1-1
v_call: TRBV5-1
cdr3_length: 14
cdr3_aa: CASSLGQSNTEAFF

j_call: TRBJ2-1
v_call: TRBV5-1
cdr3_length: 14
cdr3_aa: CASSLEANGDEQFF

j_call: TRBJ1-1
v_call: TRBV5-1
cdr3_length: 15
cdr3_aa: CASSLEGIRDTEAFF

j_call: TRBJ2-1
v_call: TRBV19
cdr3_length: 15
cdr3_aa: CASSIWTGGEGEQFF

j_call: TRBJ1-2
v_call: TRBV29-1
cdr3_length: 12
cdr3_aa: CSAADRGHGYTF

j_call: TRBJ1-6
v_call: TRBV6-5
cdr3_length: 16
cdr3_aa: CASSYSSANYNSPLHF

j_call: TRBJ2-1
v_call: TRBV10-3
cdr3_length: 16
cdr3_aa: CATLSNAGQGGNEQFF

j_call: TRBJ1-1
v_call: TRBV6-5
cdr3_length: 12
cdr3_aa: CASSYSGGEAFF

j_call: TRBJ2-7
v_call: TRBV27
cdr3_length: 14
cdr3_aa: CASRLRAGPYEQYF

j_call: TRBJ1-2
v_call: TRBV4-2
cdr3_length: 16
cdr3_aa: CASSQGRGGNNYGYTF

j_call: TRBJ1-1
v_call: TRBV7-2
cdr3_length: 13
cdr3_aa: CASSLRGQLEAFF

j_call: TRBJ1-5
v_call: TRBV27
cdr3_length: 15
cdr3_aa: CASSRFGTANQPQHF

j_call: TRBJ2-7
v_call: TRBV10-3
cdr3_length: 14
cdr3_aa: CAINPGLARDEQYF

j_call: TRBJ2-5
v_call: TRBV10-3
cdr3_length: 14
cdr3_aa: CAISATGTDSTQYF

j_call: TRBJ2-3
v_call: TRBV4-1
cdr3_length: 15
cdr3_aa: CASSLSRGGSDTQYF

j_call: TRBJ2-3
v_call: TRBV5-1
cdr3_length: 18
cdr3_aa: CASSLEDRGIEITDTQYF

j_call: TRBJ2-1
v_call: TRBV7-2
cdr3_length: 14
cdr3_aa: CASSVVGGRNEQFF

j_call: TRBJ2-5
v_call: TRBV4-1
cdr3_length: 15
cdr3_aa: CASSQELAGFQTQYF

j_call: TRBJ2-1
v_call: TRBV5-6
cdr3_length: 15
cdr3_aa: CASSLDGLASNEQFF

j_call: TRBJ1-1
v_call: TRBV4-2
cdr3_length: 15
cdr3_aa: CASSQESQVNTEAFF

j_call: TRBJ1-6
v_call: TRBV5-8
cdr3_length: 17
cdr3_aa: CASTPGRGSSYNSPLHF

j_call: TRBJ1-2
v_call: TRBV6-5
cdr3_length: 15
cdr3_aa: CASSRGQAPNYGYTF

j_call: TRBJ1-2
v_call: TRBV5-4
cdr3_length: 13
cdr3_aa: CASSWGDFYGYTF

j_call: TRBJ1-1
v_call: TRBV5-1
cdr3_length: 14
cdr3_aa: CASSSTGGSTEAFF

j_call: TRBJ1-5
v_call: TRBV19
cdr3_length: 17
cdr3_aa: CASSIFRGRGNNQPQHF